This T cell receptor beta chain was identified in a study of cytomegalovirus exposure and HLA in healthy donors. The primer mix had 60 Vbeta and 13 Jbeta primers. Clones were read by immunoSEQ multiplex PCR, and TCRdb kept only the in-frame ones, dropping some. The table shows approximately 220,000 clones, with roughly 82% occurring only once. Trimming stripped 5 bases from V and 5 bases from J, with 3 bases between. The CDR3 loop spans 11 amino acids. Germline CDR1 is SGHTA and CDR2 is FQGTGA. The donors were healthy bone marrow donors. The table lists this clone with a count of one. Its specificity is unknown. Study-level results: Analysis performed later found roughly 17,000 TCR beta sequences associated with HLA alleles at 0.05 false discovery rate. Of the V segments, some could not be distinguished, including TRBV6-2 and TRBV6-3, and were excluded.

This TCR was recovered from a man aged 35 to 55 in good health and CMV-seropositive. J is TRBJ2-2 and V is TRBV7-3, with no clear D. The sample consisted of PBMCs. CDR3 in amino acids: CASSQTGELFF. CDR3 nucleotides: TGTGCCAGCAGCCAAACCGGGGAGCTGTTTTTT.